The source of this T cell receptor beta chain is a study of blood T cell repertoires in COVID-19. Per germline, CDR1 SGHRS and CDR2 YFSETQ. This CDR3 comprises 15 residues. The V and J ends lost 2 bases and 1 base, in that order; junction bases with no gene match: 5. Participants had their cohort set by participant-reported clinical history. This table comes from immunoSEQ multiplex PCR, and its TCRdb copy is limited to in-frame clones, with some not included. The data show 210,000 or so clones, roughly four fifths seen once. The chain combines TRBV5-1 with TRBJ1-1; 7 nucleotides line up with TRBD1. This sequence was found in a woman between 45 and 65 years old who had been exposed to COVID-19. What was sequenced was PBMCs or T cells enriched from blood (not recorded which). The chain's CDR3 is CASSLTDRTNTEAFF. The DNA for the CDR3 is TGCGCCAGCAGCTTAACGGACAGGACGAACACTGAAGCTTTCTTT. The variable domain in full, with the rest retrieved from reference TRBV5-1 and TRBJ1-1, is KAGVTQTPRYLIKTRGQQVTLSCSPISGHRSVSWYQQTPGQGLQFLFEYFSETQRNKGNFPGRFSGRQFSNSRSEMNVSTLELGDSALYLCASSLTDRTNTEAFFGQGTRLTVV.